This entry lists 21 T cell receptor beta chains sequenced from one sample in a study of blood T cell repertoires in COVID-19. Data came from immunoSEQ multiplex PCR; TCRdb stores just in-frame clones and leaves some out. The table lists around 66,000 clones, about 89% of them singletons, with roughly 6.6% in the top ten. Specimen: peripheral blood. The source of these receptors is a man in his 60s with acute or convalescent COVID-19.

This clone was detected once. The chain links TRBV27 to TRBJ2-7, with 8 bases that match TRBD1. The CDR3 is 14 residues long. The V and J ends lost 4 bases and 7 bases, in that order; junction bases with no gene match: 9. CDR1 and CDR2 from the germline V gene are MNHEY and SMNVEV (reference sequence). CDR3 sequence: CASSSRTGLREQYF. CDR3 bases: TGTGCCAGCAGTTCGCGGACAGGGTTGAGGGAGCAGTACTTC.

This clone was seen once. The chain couples TRBV18 to TRBJ2-7, with 13 bases matching TRBD2. The V segment lost 2 bases and the J segment 7 bases; nucleotides outside the gene matches: 5. In germline, CDR1 is KGHSH, CDR2 LQKENI. The CDR3 runs 15 residues. The CDR3 sequence: CASSPGLAGDWEQYF. The DNA of the CDR3 is TGTGCCAGCTCACCAGGACTAGCGGGGGACTGGGAGCAGTACTTC.

This chain links TRBV21-1 with TRBJ2-7; the DNA was not compared with TRBD2, the D call given in the table. TRBV21-1 has pseudogene status. The CDR3 spans 12 residues. CDR3 loop: CASSTWSYEQYF. CDR3 DNA sequence: TGTGCCAGCAGCACGTGGAGCTACGAGCAGTACTTC.

This chain connects TRBV6-2 or TRBV6-3 to TRBJ1-5, with 7 bases that match TRBD1. V gave up 4 bases and J gave up 6 bases; unmatched junction bases: 9. This CDR3 has 15 amino acids. Looked up from germline, CDR1 is MNHEY and CDR2 is SVGEGT. CDR3 in amino acids: CASSFDRAGGQPQHF. The CDR3 region has the DNA TGTGCCAGCAGTTTCGACAGGGCAGGCGGTCAGCCCCAGCATTTT.

This clone has only one observation. This chain uses TRBV5-6 with TRBJ1-4, with D possibly matching TRBD1 (5 bases). The CDR3 has 14 amino acids. The germline V gene encodes CDR1 SGHDT and CDR2 YYEEEE. Deletions cut 1 base from V and 8 bases from J, with 12 bases between. The CDR3 loop reads CASSLQGLGEKLFF. The CDR3 region has the DNA TGTGCCAGCAGCTTGCAGGGTTTAGGCGAAAAACTGTTTTTT.

For the CDR3, the DNA is TGTGCCAGCAGCCAAGGTATAAGGGGGAGCACTGAAGCTTTCTTT. As protein: CASSQGIRGSTEAFF. This chain joins TRBV3-1 (or the pseudogene TRBV3-2) and TRBJ1-1, with D possibly TRBD1 on 6 matching bases. V gave up 1 base and J gave up 4 bases, with 13 bases separating them. CDR3 length: 15 residues. The germline CDR1 and CDR2 sequences are LGHDT and YNNKEL (reference sequence).

V usage is TRBV5-5 and J usage is TRBJ1-1; 7 nucleotides align to TRBD1. CDR1 and CDR2 from the germline V gene are SGHKS and YYEKEE (reference sequence). The junction had 8 bases not matched to a gene; V was cut back by 4 bases and J by 5 bases. CDR3 length equals 14 residues. The DNA of the CDR3 is TGTGCCAGCAGCCTCCCGACAGGGAAAACTGAAGCTTTCTTT. Translating it yields CASSLPTGKTEAFF. The whole variable domain, filled in from reference TRBV5-5 and TRBJ1-1, reads DAGVTQSPTHLIKTRGQQVTLRCSPISGHKSVSWYQQVLGQGPQFIFQYYEKEERGRGNFPDRFSARQFPNYSSELNVNALLLGDSALYLCASSLPTGKTEAFFGQGTRLTVV.

The chain couples TRBV28 to TRBJ2-1; 8 bases are shared with TRBD1. This CDR3 has 13 amino acids. V dropped 6 bases and J dropped 8; count of bases not matched to a gene: 6. CDR1 and CDR2 (germline): MDHEN, SYDVKM. This CDR3 reads CASSPAGGYEQFF. CDR3 coding DNA: TGTGCCAGCAGCCCCGCAGGGGGCTATGAGCAGTTCTTC.

V gene TRBV19 combines with J gene TRBJ2-6; 7 bases are shared with TRBD2. This CDR3 region has 15 residues. Germline V CDR1 and CDR2: LNHDA, SQIVND (reference sequence). The ends lost 7 bases at V and 0 bases at J; junction bases unmatched: 3. In nucleotides, the CDR3 is TGTGCCAGTAAGGGCGGGGGCTCTGGGGCCAACGTCCTGACTTTC. Translated, it gives CASKGGGSGANVLTF.

This clone is a singleton in its sample. The rearrangement joins TRBV6-6 to TRBJ1-2, with a weak D call TRBD1 (5 bases). The germline gives CDR1 MNHNY, CDR2 SVGAGI (reference sequence). The CDR3 is 13 amino acids. V was shortened by 6 bases and J by 8 bases, with 16 bases between the two germline ends. CDR3 sequence reads: CASRLTDRGGYTF. The CDR3 nucleotides are TGTGCCAGCAGGTTGACAGACCGCGGCGGCTACACCTTC.

The V gene is TRBV19, the J gene TRBJ2-7; 8 bases agree with TRBD1. Germline loops: CDR1 LNHDA, CDR2 SQIVND (reference sequence). CDR3 size: 14 residues. V shed 5 bases and J 6 bases; nucleotides not matched to a gene: 9. Here the CDR3 reads CASSEQGAPGEQYF. CDR3 nucleotides: TGTGCCAGTAGTGAGCAGGGGGCGCCAGGCGAGCAGTACTTC.

The chain is built from TRBV6-2 or TRBV6-3 and TRBJ1-2, with unresolved D. The CDR3 contains 12 residues. The germline gives CDR1 MNHEY, CDR2 SVGEGT. V was cut by 4 bases and J by 1 base, with 4 bases left in between. The CDR3 bases are TGTGCCAGCAGTTCCAATAACTATGGCTACACCTTC. Translation: CASSSNNYGYTF.

The chain combines TRBV19 with TRBJ1-2; the match to TRBD1 covers 7 bases. Losses at the gene ends were 4 bases for V and 4 bases for J; bases not matched to a gene: 9. Germline V CDR1 and CDR2: LNHDA, SQIVND (reference sequence). The CDR3 spans 15 residues. CDR3 loop: CASSKNRQGGYGYTF. CDR3 sequence (DNA): TGTGCCAGTAGTAAGAACCGACAGGGTGGCTATGGCTACACCTTC.

This chain uses TRBV7-2 with TRBJ1-4; D is ambiguous. Trimming left V 6 bases short and J 3 bases short, with 14 bases between. The germline V gene has CDR1 SGHTA and CDR2 FQGNSA. The CDR3 runs to 15 residues. CDR3 DNA: TGTGCCAGCAGGTCTCAAGTGAGCCCTAATGAAAAACTGTTTTTT. Amino acids: CASRSQVSPNEKLFF.

This sequence joins TRBV27 and TRBJ1-6; no reliable D call. The CDR3 sequence is 14 residues long. Between the trimmed V and J ends, which lost 7 bases and 7 bases, there was a span of 14 bases. CDR1 is MNHEY, CDR2 SMNVEV, per germline (reference sequence). The CDR3 DNA is TGTGCCAGCACGCAGAGAGGAATGAATTCACCCCTCCACTTT. It translates to CASTQRGMNSPLHF.

The chain links TRBV3-1 (or the pseudogene TRBV3-2) to TRBJ2-5; D is perhaps TRBD2 (6 bases). The CDR3 consists of 14 residues. Trimming stripped 0 bases from V and 3 bases from J, with 8 bases between. Germline CDR1 is LGHDT and CDR2 is YNNKEL (reference sequence). For the CDR3, the DNA is TGTGCCAGCAGCCAAGACGGGGGTAAAGAGACCCAGTACTTC. Amino acid sequence: CASSQDGGKETQYF.

V is TRBV6-6 and J is TRBJ1-1, with a possible D match to TRBD1 (6 bases). The germline gives CDR1 MNHNY, CDR2 SVGAGI (reference sequence). Trimming stripped 4 bases from V and 3 bases from J, with 15 bases between. This CDR3 is built from 15 residues. CDR3 residues: CASSLTPRGDTEAFF. Written as DNA, the CDR3 is TGTGCCAGCAGTTTGACCCCCAGGGGAGACACTGAAGCTTTCTTT.

The J gene is TRBJ2-7, the V gene TRBV6-6; D may be TRBD2 (7 bases). Between the trimmed V and J ends, which lost 3 bases and 2 bases, there was a span of 17 bases. CDR3 size: 16 residues. Per the germline V gene, CDR1 is MNHNY and CDR2 is SVGAGI (reference sequence). The CDR3 sequence is CASSYGGGASTYEQYF. In DNA form, the CDR3 reads TGTGCCAGCAGTTATGGTGGGGGGGCTAGCACCTACGAGCAGTACTTC.

The chain is built from TRBV10-2 and TRBJ2-1, with TRBD2 as a possible D gene (7 bases). The CDR3 extends over 16 amino acids. The V end was cut by 2 bases, the J end by 7 bases, with 18 bases between. Per germline, CDR1 WSHSY and CDR2 SAAADI. The CDR3 region is CASSEGGGGVMNEQFF. CDR3 sequence (DNA): TGCGCCAGCAGTGAGGGTGGGGGGGGCGTTATGAATGAGCAGTTCTTC.

The chain couples TRBV4-3 to TRBJ2-1; tentatively, D is TRBD2 (5 bases). This CDR3 has 15 residues. Trimming removed 2 bases from V and 8 bases from J, with 16 bases in between. Per germline, CDR1 LGHNA and CDR2 YSLEER. The CDR3 loop reads CASSQSLREGYEQFF. The CDR3 DNA reads TGCGCCAGCAGCCAAAGCTTAAGAGAGGGTTATGAGCAGTTCTTC.

The chain is built from TRBV9 and TRBJ1-2, with D hard to call. There are 13 residues in the CDR3. Trimming pared 4 bases from V and 4 bases from J, leaving 11 bases between. From germline, CDR1 is SGDLS and CDR2 YYNGEE. CDR3 bases: TGTGCCAGCAGCCCTTCGAGGAGCTATGGCTACACCTTC. It encodes CASSPSRSYGYTF.